Shown below are 18 T cell receptor beta chains from a single sample sequenced in a study of siplizumab effects on memory and regulatory T cells. TCRdb's table, derived via immunoSEQ multiplex PCR, lists solely in-frame clones and lacks some. This repertoire shows just over 60,000 clones, roughly 78% found once; its top ten account for 0.4% to 0.5%. The sequenced sample consisted of memory CD4+ T cells sorted from blood. These receptors all come from a human donor in good health.

About this clone itself: The identical CDR3 is also encoded by other nucleotide sequences in the sample. The V and J genes are TRBV10-3 and TRBJ1-4; no reliable D call. CDR3 length: 13 amino acids. Germline CDR1 reads ENHRY; CDR2 reads SYGVKD. Trimming removed 3 bases at V and 3 bases at J, with 5 bases between. This CDR3 reads CAISDGPNEKLFF. CDR3 bases: TGTGCCATCAGTGACGGCCCTAATGAAAAACTGTTTTTT.

This chain joins TRBV28 and TRBJ1-1, with unresolved D. Germline V gives CDR1 MDHEN, CDR2 SYDVKM. Deletions cut 5 bases from V and 1 base from J, with 17 bases between. This CDR3 has 16 residues. Written as DNA, the CDR3 is TGTGCCAGCAGTCCCATACTTTTTCCAACGAACACTGAAGCTTTCTTT. Protein sequence: CASSPILFPTNTEAFF.

V gene TRBV6-6 combines with J gene TRBJ2-3; TRBD1 or TRBD2 may be the D gene (7 bases each). V lost 6 bases and J 6 bases, leaving 16 bases between the germline ends. The CDR3 spans 14 residues. Per the germline V gene, CDR1 is MNHNY and CDR2 is SVGAGI (reference sequence). The CDR3 nucleotides read TGTGCCAGCAGCGGCAGGGGGGGGAGCGATACGCAGTATTTT. Translating it yields CASSGRGGSDTQYF.

The J gene is TRBJ2-3, the V gene TRBV5-4, with 9 bases aligning to TRBD2. The CDR3 totals 15 residues. Losses at the gene ends were 4 bases for V and 4 bases for J; bases not matched to a gene: 7. Germline-derived CDR1 and CDR2 are SGHNT and YYREEE (reference sequence). CDR3 DNA: TGTGCCAGCAGCCAAAGGGCGGGAGGGCCAGATACGCAGTATTTT. Its translation: CASSQRAGGPDTQYF.

This clone was observed a single time. The rearrangement joins TRBV7-3 to TRBJ2-1; possible D gene TRBD2, 6 bases. The germline gives CDR1 SGHTA, CDR2 FQGTGA. Trimming cost V 5 bases and J 0 bases, with 11 bases left between them. The CDR3 has 15 residues. CDR3 nucleotides: TGTGCCAGCAGCCAGAATAGCGGCTCCTACAATGAGCAGTTCTTC. Translation: CASSQNSGSYNEQFF.

The V and J genes are TRBV11-1 and TRBJ1-6, with D possibly TRBD1 on 6 matching bases. Germline-derived CDR1 and CDR2 are SGHAT and FQDESV (reference sequence). Trimming removed 2 bases at V and 5 bases at J, with 13 bases between. This CDR3 contains 16 residues. For the CDR3, the DNA is TGTGCCAGCAGCTTAAGCCAGGGGAGCCATAATTCACCCCTCCACTTT. Encoded protein: CASSLSQGSHNSPLHF. Complete variable domain (other parts from reference TRBV11-1 and TRBJ1-6): EAEVAQSPRYKITEKSQAVAFWCDPISGHATLYWYRQILGQGPELLVQFQDESVVDDSQLPKDRFSAERLKGVDSTLKIQPAELGDSAMYLCASSLSQGSHNSPLHFGNGTRLTVT.

The CDR3 DNA is TGTGCCAGCAGACACCCTAACAGGGTTTTCTTTGGTTCACCCCTCCACTTT. As protein: CASRHPNRVFFGSPLHF. The chain uses TRBV21-1 and TRBJ1-6; the listed D gene, TRBD1, was not tested against the DNA. TRBV21-1 is described as a pseudogene. This CDR3 spans 17 amino acids.

The chain recombines TRBV21-1 with TRBJ1-5. TRBV21-1 is a listed pseudogene. The CDR3 is 23 residues long. For the CDR3, the DNA is TGTGCCAGCAGCCTTATACTTCACGCAGGAAATGTCGGCGGAGGATATAGCAATCAGCCCCAGCATTTT. Translation gives CASSLILHAGNVGGGYSNQPQHF.

The chain couples TRBV7-2 to TRBJ2-1; 12 bases map to TRBD2. CDR3 length: 14 residues. Germline V lookup: CDR1 SGHTA, CDR2 FQGNSA. The ends lost 7 bases at V and 8 bases at J; junction bases unmatched: 6. The DNA for the CDR3 is TGTGCCAGCAACCCTAGCGGGGGGGCTTATGAGCAGTTCTTC. It codes for CASNPSGGAYEQFF. Using reference TRBV7-2 and TRBJ2-1 for the parts outside the CDR3, the full variable domain is GAGVSQSPSNKVTEKGKDVELRCDPISGHTALYWYRQSLGQGLEFLIYFQGNSAPDKSGLPSDRFSAERTGGSVSTLTIQRTQQEDSAVYLCASNPSGGAYEQFFGPGTRLTVL.

This rearrangement joins TRBV7-2 to TRBJ2-1; D may be TRBD2 (7 bases). CDR1 is SGHTA and CDR2 is FQGNSA in the germline V gene. The CDR3 covers 14 residues. The V gene lost 7 bases and the J gene lost 4 bases, with 14 bases spanning the gap. The CDR3 spells CASKRGGAYNEQFF. CDR3 sequence (DNA): TGTGCCAGCAAACGCGGGGGCGCGTACAATGAGCAGTTCTTC.

The CDR3 here is CASSNSGTLNEQFF. The CDR3 bases are TGTGCCAGCAGCAATAGCGGGACCCTCAATGAGCAGTTCTTC. The chain links TRBV2 to TRBJ2-1; 8 bases are a match to TRBD2. This CDR3 contains 14 residues. CDR1 SNHLY and CDR2 FYNNEI come from the germline V gene. V gave up 6 bases and J gave up 6 bases; unmatched junction bases: 7.

The rearrangement uses TRBV6-6 and TRBJ1-2; 7 nucleotides align to TRBD1. Germline V gene sequence: CDR1 MNHNY, CDR2 SVGAGI (reference sequence). V dropped 9 bases and J dropped 4; count of bases not matched to a gene: 11. The CDR3 sequence is 14 residues long. The CDR3, as DNA: TGTGCCAGGATCGCAGAGACAGGGAGCTATGGCTACACCTTC. This gives the protein CARIAETGSYGYTF.

The chain uses TRBV19 and TRBJ2-1; a weak D match, TRBD2 (5 bases). Germline V gene lookup returns CDR1 LNHDA and CDR2 SQIVND (reference sequence). The V end lost 1 base, the J end lost 9 bases, and 7 bases lay between the germline ends. The CDR3 runs 12 residues. The CDR3: CASSIAAAEQFF. The CDR3, as DNA: TGTGCCAGTAGTATAGCAGCGGCTGAGCAGTTCTTC.

The genes are TRBV10-3 and TRBJ2-2; 7 bases align to TRBD1. The ends lost 6 bases at V and 2 bases at J; junction bases unmatched: 12. Per the germline V gene, CDR1 is ENHRY and CDR2 is SYGVKD. The CDR3 runs to 17 residues. The CDR3 protein is CAIRRDRGSGNTGELFF. The DNA for the CDR3 is TGTGCCATCAGGAGGGACAGAGGTTCCGGAAACACCGGGGAGCTGTTTTTT.

This clone has only a few counts. V usage is TRBV4-2 and J usage is TRBJ2-7; 13 nucleotides line up with TRBD2. Losses at the gene ends were 4 bases for V and 1 base for J; bases not matched to a gene: 10. This CDR3 region has 18 residues. From germline, CDR1 is LGHNA and CDR2 YNFKEQ. The CDR3 region is CASSRAGLAGLTSYEQYF. DNA of the CDR3: TGTGCCAGCAGCCGGGCGGGACTAGCGGGACTAACTTCCTACGAGCAGTACTTC.

This clone showed up just a few times. The J gene is TRBJ2-7, the V gene TRBV14, with TRBD1 matching 8 bases. The CDR3 has 15 amino acids. The J segment lost 4 bases and the V segment lost 1 base, leaving 6 bases of the junction unmatched. Per the germline V gene, CDR1 is SGHDN and CDR2 is FVKESK. CDR3 loop: CASSQAGGVWYEQYF. The CDR3 DNA reads as TGTGCCAGCAGCCAAGCAGGGGGCGTTTGGTACGAGCAGTACTTC. Supplemented by reference TRBV14 and TRBJ2-7, the full variable domain reads EAGVTQFPSHSVIEKGQTVTLRCDPISGHDNLYWYRRVMGKEIKFLLHFVKESKQDESGMPNNRFLAERTGGTYSTLKVQPAELEDSGVYFCASSQAGGVWYEQYFGPGTRLTVT.

The chain links TRBV7-2 to TRBJ2-7; 10 nucleotides line up with TRBD2. The CDR3 loop spans 17 amino acids. Germline V gene data show CDR1 as SGHTA and CDR2 as FQGNSA. V gave up 2 bases and J gave up 0 bases; unmatched junction bases: 7. The CDR3 region is CASSLSVAGGFSYEQYF. The DNA of the CDR3 is TGTGCCAGCAGCTTAAGCGTAGCGGGGGGATTCTCCTACGAGCAGTACTTC.

CDR3 DNA sequence: TGCGCCAGCAGCTTGGCGGCGGGGGAGGGGAACACTGAAGCTTTCTTT. It encodes CASSLAAGEGNTEAFF. This chain connects TRBV5-1 to TRBJ1-1; possibly TRBD1 for D (5 bases). The CDR3 consists of 16 residues. Looked up from germline, CDR1 is SGHRS and CDR2 is YFSETQ. V dropped 0 bases and J dropped 1 base, with 13 bases sitting between them.